This passage covers 9 T cell receptor beta chains from one sample sequenced in a study of blood T cell repertoires in COVID-19. Produced via immunoSEQ multiplex PCR; TCRdb's table is partial and in-frame only. The sample has some 120,000 clones, roughly 91% seen once; the top ten hold 1.5%. The sample comprised peripheral blood. These receptors all stem from a human donor in a cohort sampled during active COVID-19.

The J gene is TRBJ2-2, the V gene TRBV5-1; D might be TRBD1 (6 bases). CDR1 is SGHRS and CDR2 is YFSETQ in the germline V gene. This CDR3 region has 16 residues. Trimming removed 1 base from V and 4 bases from J, with 14 bases in between. The CDR3 DNA reads as TGCGCCAGCAGCTTGTTCCTCCAAGGGGGCACCGGGGAGCTGTTTTTT. It translates to CASSLFLQGGTGELFF. Supplemented by reference TRBV5-1 and TRBJ2-2, the full variable domain reads KAGVTQTPRYLIKTRGQQVTLSCSPISGHRSVSWYQQTPGQGLQFLFEYFSETQRNKGNFPGRFSGRQFSNSRSEMNVSTLELGDSALYLCASSLFLQGGTGELFFGEGSRLTVL.

V is TRBV7-9 and J is TRBJ2-7; 11 bases agree with TRBD2. With V trimmed by 6 bases and J by 2 bases, 12 bases remained unmatched. The CDR3 has 17 residues. The germline gives CDR1 SEHNR, CDR2 FQNEAQ (reference sequence). The CDR3 sequence is CASSSDGTGLAAYEQYF. The CDR3, as DNA: TGTGCCAGCAGTTCCGACGGAACGGGACTAGCGGCCTACGAGCAGTACTTC. The entire variable domain, with the rest obtained from reference TRBV7-9 and TRBJ2-7, is as follows: DTGVSQNPRHKITKRGQNVTFRCDPISEHNRLYWYRQTLGQGPEFLTYFQNEAQLEKSRLLSDRFSAERPKGSFSTLEIQRTEQGDSAMYLCASSSDGTGLAAYEQYFGPGTRLTVT.

The chain combines TRBV10-3 with TRBJ1-3, with 11 positions matching TRBD1. The CDR3 covers 15 residues. The J segment lost 7 bases and the V segment lost 6 bases, leaving 8 bases of the junction unmatched. CDR1 is ENHRY and CDR2 is SYGVKD in the germline V gene. The CDR3 sequence is CAIRRTGTGGNTIYF. The CDR3 DNA reads as TGTGCCATCAGAAGAACCGGGACAGGGGGTAACACCATATATTTT.

This chain links TRBV10-2 with TRBJ2-7, with 14 bases that match TRBD2. The CDR3 has 17 residues. In germline, CDR1 is WSHSY, CDR2 SAAADI. Trimming cost V 7 bases and J 0 bases; bases outside gene matches: 8. In DNA form, the CDR3 reads TGCGCCAGCATTCGACTAGCGGGGGGGGATAGCTCCTACGAGCAGTACTTC. As protein: CASIRLAGGDSSYEQYF.

The rearrangement uses TRBV9 and TRBJ1-4, with TRBD1 matching over 11 bases. The J segment lost 8 bases and the V segment lost 4 bases, leaving 7 bases of the junction unmatched. CDR3 size: 15 residues. From germline, CDR1 is SGDLS and CDR2 YYNGEE. CDR3: CASSIGTGGVEKLFF. In DNA form, the CDR3 reads TGTGCCAGCAGCATCGGGACAGGGGGTGTCGAAAAACTGTTTTTT.

This clone has more than one count but fewer than ten. The chain couples TRBV7-9 to TRBJ2-2, with D unclear. V lost 8 bases and J lost 1, with 8 bases in between. The V gene's germline CDR1 is SEHNR and CDR2 FQNEAQ (reference sequence). The CDR3 consists of 13 residues. CDR3: CASQQMNTGELFF. The CDR3 DNA reads as TGTGCCAGCCAACAGATGAACACCGGGGAGCTGTTTTTT. The complete variable domain, with remaining parts taken from reference TRBV7-9 and TRBJ2-2, reads DTGVSQNPRHKITKRGQNVTFRCDPISEHNRLYWYRQTLGQGPEFLTYFQNEAQLEKSRLLSDRFSAERPKGSFSTLEIQRTEQGDSAMYLCASQQMNTGELFFGEGSRLTVL.

With regard to this clone: Other DNA sequences of this sample code for an identical CDR3. The chain's CDR3 is CASSLGQGVHEQYF. Written as DNA, the CDR3 is TGCGCCAGCAGCTTGGGTCAGGGGGTACACGAGCAGTACTTC. The rearrangement links TRBV5-1 to TRBJ2-7, with 7 nucleotides matching TRBD1. The length of the CDR3 is 14 residues. Germline V gene sequence: CDR1 SGHRS, CDR2 YFSETQ. The ends lost 0 bases at V and 5 bases at J; junction bases unmatched: 5.

This chain links TRBV5-1 with TRBJ1-6; D uncertain. The germline V gene has CDR1 SGHRS and CDR2 YFSETQ. The V end was cut by 4 bases, the J end by 7 bases, with 18 bases between. The CDR3 loop spans 16 amino acids. The DNA for the CDR3 is TGCGCCAGCAGCCGTACGGCCTCAGGCTACAATTCACCCCTCCACTTT. It codes for CASSRTASGYNSPLHF.

The rearrangement uses TRBV10-3 and TRBJ2-2; 13 nucleotides align to TRBD2. CDR1 ENHRY and CDR2 SYGVKD come from the germline V gene. V gave up 5 bases and J gave up 1 base; unmatched junction bases: 7. The CDR3 totals 18 residues. The CDR3 reads CAISPGTSGAMNTGELFF. CDR3 sequence (DNA): TGTGCCATCAGTCCAGGGACTAGCGGGGCCATGAACACCGGGGAGCTGTTTTTT.